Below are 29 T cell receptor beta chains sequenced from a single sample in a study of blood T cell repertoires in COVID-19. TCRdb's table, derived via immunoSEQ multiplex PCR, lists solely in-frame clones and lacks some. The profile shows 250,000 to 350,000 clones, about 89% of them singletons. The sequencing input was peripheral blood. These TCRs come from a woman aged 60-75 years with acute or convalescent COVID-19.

This chain's CDR3 is CASSQDELADSGGGNEQFF. CDR3 bases: TGTGCCAGCAGCCAAGATGAATTGGCGGATAGCGGGGGAGGGAATGAGCAGTTCTTC. This chain uses TRBV14 with TRBJ2-1; 9 nucleotides agree with TRBD2. CDR1 is SGHDN and CDR2 is FVKESK in the germline V gene. After removal of 0 bases from V and 7 bases from J, the junction contained 16 bases not matched to a gene. CDR3 length: 19 amino acids.

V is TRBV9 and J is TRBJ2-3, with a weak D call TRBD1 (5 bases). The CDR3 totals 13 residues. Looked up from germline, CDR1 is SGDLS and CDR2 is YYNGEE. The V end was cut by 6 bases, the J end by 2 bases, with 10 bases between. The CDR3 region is CASTETATDTQYF. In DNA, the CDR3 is TGTGCCAGCACCGAGACAGCCACAGATACGCAGTATTTT.

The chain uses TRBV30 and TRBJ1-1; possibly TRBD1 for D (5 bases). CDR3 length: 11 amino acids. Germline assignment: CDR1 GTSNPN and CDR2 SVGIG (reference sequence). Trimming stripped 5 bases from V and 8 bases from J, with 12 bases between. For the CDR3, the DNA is TGTGCCTGGGGGGCCAACCCCGAAGCTTTCTTT. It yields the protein CAWGANPEAFF.

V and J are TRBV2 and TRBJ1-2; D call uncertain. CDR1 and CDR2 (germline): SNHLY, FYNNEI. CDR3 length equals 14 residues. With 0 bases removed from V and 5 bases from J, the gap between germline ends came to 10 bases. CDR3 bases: TGTGCCAGCAGTGAAGCGCCTCACATGTATGGCTACACCTTC. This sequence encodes CASSEAPHMYGYTF.

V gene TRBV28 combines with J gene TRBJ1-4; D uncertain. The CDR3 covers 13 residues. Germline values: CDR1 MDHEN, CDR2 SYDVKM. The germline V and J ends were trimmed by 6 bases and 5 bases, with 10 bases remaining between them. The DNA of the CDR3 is TGTGCCAGCAGAAATCCCTTAAATGAAAAACTGTTTTTT. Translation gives CASRNPLNEKLFF.

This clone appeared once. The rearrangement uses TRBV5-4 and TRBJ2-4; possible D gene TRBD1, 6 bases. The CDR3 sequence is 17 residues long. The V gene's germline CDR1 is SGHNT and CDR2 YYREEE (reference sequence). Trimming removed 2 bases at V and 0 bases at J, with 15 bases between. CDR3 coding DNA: TGTGCCAGCAGCTTACTAGGGACAACTCTAGCCAAAAACATTCAGTACTTC. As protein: CASSLLGTTLAKNIQYF.

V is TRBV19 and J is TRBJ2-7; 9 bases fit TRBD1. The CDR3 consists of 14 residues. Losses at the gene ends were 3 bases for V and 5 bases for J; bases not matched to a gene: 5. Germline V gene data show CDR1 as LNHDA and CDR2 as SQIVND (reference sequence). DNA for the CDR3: TGTGCCAGTAGTATGACAGGGGGTATGAACGAGCAGTACTTC. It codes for CASSMTGGMNEQYF.

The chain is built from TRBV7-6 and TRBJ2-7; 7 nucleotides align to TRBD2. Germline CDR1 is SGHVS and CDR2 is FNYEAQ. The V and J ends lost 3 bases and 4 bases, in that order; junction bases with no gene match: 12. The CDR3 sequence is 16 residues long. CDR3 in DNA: TGTGCCAGCAGCTTCAGTCGCGGGAGTAATATTTACGAGCAGTACTTC. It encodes CASSFSRGSNIYEQYF.

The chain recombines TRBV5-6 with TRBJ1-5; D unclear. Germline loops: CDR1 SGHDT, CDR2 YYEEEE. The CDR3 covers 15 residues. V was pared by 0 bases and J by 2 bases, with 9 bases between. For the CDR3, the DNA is TGTGCCAGCAGCTTGGGCAGGCGGGGCAATCAGCCCCAGCATTTT. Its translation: CASSLGRRGNQPQHF.

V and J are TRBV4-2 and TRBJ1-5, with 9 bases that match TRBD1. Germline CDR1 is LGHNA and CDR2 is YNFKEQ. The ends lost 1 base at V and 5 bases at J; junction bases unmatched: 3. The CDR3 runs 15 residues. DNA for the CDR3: TGTGCCAGCAGCCAAGGACAGGGGGTAGATCAGCCCCAGCATTTT. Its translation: CASSQGQGVDQPQHF.

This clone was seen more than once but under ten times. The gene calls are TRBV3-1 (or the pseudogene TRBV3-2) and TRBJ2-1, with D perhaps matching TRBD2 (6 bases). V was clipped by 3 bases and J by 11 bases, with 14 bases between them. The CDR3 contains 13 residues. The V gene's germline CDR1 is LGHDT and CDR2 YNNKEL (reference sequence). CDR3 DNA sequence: TGTGCCAGCAGCCAGGTCTCTAGCGAGAAGCAGTTCTTC. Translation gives CASSQVSSEKQFF.

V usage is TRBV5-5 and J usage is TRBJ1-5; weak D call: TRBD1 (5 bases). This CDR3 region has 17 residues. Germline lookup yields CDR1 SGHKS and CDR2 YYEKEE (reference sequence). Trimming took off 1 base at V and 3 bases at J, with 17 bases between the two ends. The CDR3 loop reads CASSLIYGMDINQPQHF. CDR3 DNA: TGTGCCAGCAGCTTGATCTACGGCATGGACATCAATCAGCCCCAGCATTTT.

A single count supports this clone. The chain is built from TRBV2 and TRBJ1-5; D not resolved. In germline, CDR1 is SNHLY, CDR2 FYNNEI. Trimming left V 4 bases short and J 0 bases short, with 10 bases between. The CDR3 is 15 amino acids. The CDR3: CASSVGRISNQPQHF. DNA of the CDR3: TGTGCCAGCAGTGTTGGCAGGATTAGCAATCAGCCCCAGCATTTT.

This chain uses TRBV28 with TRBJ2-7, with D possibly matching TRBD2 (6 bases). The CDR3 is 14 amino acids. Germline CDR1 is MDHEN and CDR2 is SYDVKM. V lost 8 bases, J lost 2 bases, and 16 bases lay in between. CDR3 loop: CASGYRRGPYEQYF. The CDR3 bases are TGTGCCAGCGGCTACCGGAGGGGTCCCTACGAGCAGTACTTC.

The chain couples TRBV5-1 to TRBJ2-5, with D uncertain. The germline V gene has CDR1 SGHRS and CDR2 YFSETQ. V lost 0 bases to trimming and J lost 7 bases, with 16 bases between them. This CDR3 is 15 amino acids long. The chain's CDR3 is CASSLAGDFYGTQYF. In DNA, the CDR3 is TGCGCCAGCAGCTTGGCCGGTGATTTTTATGGGACCCAGTACTTC.

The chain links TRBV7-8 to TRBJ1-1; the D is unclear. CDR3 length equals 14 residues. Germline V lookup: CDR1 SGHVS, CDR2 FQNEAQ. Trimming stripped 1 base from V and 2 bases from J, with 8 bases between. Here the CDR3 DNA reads TGTGCCAGCAGCTTAGGGGGAGGCAACACTGAAGCTTTCTTT. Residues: CASSLGGGNTEAFF.

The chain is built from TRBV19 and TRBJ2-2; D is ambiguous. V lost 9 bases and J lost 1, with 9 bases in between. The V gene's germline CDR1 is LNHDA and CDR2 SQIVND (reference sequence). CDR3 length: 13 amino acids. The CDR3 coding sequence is TGTGCCAGCAGACACGAGAACACCGGGGAGCTGTTTTTT. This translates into CASRHENTGELFF.

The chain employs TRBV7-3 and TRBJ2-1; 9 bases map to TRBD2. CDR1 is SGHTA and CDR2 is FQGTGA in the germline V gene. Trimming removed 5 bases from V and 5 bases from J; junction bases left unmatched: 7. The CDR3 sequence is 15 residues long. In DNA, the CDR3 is TGTGCCAGCAGCACAAGCGGGGGGCTAGACAATGAGCAGTTCTTC. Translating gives CASSTSGGLDNEQFF.

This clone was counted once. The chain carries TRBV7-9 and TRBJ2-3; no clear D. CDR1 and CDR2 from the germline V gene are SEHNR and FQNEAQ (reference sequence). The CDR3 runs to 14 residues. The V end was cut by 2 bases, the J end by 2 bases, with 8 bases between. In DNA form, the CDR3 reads TGTGCCAGCAGCTTATCAGCGTACACAGATACGCAGTATTTT. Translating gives CASSLSAYTDTQYF.

The CDR3 sequence: CASTRGYSPLHF. The CDR3 region has the DNA TGTGCCAGCACCCGGGGGTATTCACCCCTCCACTTT. The V gene is TRBV12-3 or TRBV12-4, the J gene TRBJ1-6; D possibly corresponds to TRBD1 (5 bases). CDR3 size: 12 residues. V lost 7 bases, J lost 8 bases, and 9 bases lay in between.

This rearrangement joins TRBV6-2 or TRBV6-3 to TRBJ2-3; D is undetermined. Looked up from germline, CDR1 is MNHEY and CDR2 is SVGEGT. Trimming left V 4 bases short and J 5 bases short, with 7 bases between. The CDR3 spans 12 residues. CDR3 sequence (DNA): TGTGCCAGCAGTTCGGGTATAGATACGCAGTATTTT. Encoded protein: CASSSGIDTQYF.

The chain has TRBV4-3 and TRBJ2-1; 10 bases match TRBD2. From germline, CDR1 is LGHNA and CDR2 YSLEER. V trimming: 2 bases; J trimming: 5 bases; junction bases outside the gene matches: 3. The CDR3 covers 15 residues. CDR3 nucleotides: TGCGCCAGCAGCCAAAGGACTAGCGGTCACAATGAGCAGTTCTTC. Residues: CASSQRTSGHNEQFF.

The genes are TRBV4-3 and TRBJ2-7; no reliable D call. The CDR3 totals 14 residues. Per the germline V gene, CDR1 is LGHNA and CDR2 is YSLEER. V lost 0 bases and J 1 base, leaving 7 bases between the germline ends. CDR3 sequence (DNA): TGCGCCAGCAGCCAAGAGACACTTTCCTACGAGCAGTACTTC. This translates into CASSQETLSYEQYF.

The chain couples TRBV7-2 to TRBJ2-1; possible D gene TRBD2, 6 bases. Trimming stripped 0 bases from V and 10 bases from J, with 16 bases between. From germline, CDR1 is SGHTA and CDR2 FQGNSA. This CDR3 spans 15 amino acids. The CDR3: CASSLASSGVREQFF. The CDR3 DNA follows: TGTGCCAGCAGCTTAGCATCATCGGGGGTTCGGGAGCAGTTCTTC.

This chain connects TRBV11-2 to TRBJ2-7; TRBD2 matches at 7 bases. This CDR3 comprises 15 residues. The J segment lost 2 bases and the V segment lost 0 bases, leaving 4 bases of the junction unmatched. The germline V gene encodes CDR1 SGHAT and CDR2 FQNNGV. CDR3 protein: CASSLESGGAYEQYF. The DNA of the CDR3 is TGTGCCAGCAGCTTAGAATCGGGGGGTGCCTACGAGCAGTACTTC.

The CDR3 reads CASSQDLASGISGNTIYF. CDR3 nucleotide sequence: TGCGCCAGCAGCCAAGATTTGGCGTCAGGAATCTCTGGAAACACCATATATTTT. The genes are TRBV4-3 and TRBJ1-3; no clear D. Germline assignment: CDR1 LGHNA and CDR2 YSLEER. Trimming pared 0 bases from V and 0 bases from J, leaving 15 bases between. This CDR3 contains 18 residues.

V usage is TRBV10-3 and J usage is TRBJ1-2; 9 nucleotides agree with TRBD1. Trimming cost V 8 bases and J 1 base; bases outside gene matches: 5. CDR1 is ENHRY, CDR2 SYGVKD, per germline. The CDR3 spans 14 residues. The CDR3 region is CAIGQGRINYGYTF. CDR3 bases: TGTGCCATCGGACAGGGGAGAATTAACTATGGCTACACCTTC.

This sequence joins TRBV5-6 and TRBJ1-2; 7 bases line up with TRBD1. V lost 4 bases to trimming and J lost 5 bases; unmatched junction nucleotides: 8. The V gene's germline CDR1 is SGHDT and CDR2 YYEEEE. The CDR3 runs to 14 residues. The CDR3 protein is CASSHDRDGYGYTF. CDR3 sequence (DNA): TGTGCCAGCAGCCACGACAGGGATGGTTATGGCTACACCTTC.

CDR3: CASSQTSGGPDTQYF. The CDR3 DNA sequence: TGTGCCAGCAGCCAGACTAGCGGGGGGCCAGATACGCAGTATTTT. The chain links TRBV4-2 to TRBJ2-3; the match to TRBD2 covers 13 bases. Germline V gene sequence: CDR1 LGHNA, CDR2 YNFKEQ. The CDR3 sequence is 15 residues long. Trimming at V came to 3 bases and at J to 4 bases, leaving 1 base not matched to a gene.